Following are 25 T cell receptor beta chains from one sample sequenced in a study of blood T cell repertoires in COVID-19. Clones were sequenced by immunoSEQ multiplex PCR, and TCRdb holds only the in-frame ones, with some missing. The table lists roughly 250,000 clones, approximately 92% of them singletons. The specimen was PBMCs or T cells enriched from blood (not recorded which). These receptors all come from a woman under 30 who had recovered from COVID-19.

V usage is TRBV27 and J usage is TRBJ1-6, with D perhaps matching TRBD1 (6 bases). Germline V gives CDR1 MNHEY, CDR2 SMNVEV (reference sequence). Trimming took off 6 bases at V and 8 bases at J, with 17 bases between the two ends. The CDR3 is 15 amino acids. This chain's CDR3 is CASSLLNRADSPLHF. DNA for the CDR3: TGTGCCAGCAGCCTGCTCAACAGGGCTGATTCACCCCTCCACTTT.

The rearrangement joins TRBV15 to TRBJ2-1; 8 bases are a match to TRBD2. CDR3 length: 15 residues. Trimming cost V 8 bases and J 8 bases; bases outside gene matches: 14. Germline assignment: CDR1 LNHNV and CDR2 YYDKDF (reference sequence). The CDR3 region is CATCFGGDICDEQFF. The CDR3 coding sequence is TGTGCCACCTGTTTCGGGGGGGATATATGCGATGAGCAGTTCTTC.

The CDR3 reads CASNERALYNEQFF. The CDR3 DNA reads TGTGCCAGCAATGAGCGGGCGCTCTACAATGAGCAGTTCTTC. This rearrangement joins TRBV5-6 to TRBJ2-1; a possible D gene is TRBD2 (6 bases). V was cut by 6 bases and J by 3 bases, with 13 bases left in between. CDR3 length: 14 amino acids. Germline values: CDR1 SGHDT, CDR2 YYEEEE.

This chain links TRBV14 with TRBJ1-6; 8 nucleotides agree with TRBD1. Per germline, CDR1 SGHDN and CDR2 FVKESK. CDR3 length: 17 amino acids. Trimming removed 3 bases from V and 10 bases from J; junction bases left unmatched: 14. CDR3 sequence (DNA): TGTGCCAGCAGCCACCTCTCGGACAGGGCCCGGAGATCACCCCTCCACTTT. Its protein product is CASSHLSDRARRSPLHF.

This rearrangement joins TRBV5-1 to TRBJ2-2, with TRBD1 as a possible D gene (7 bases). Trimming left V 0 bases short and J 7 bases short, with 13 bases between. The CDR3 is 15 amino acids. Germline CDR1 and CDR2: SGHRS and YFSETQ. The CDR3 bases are TGCGCCAGCAGCTTGGGGCCGGGGGACAGCGGGGAGCTGTTTTTT. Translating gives CASSLGPGDSGELFF.

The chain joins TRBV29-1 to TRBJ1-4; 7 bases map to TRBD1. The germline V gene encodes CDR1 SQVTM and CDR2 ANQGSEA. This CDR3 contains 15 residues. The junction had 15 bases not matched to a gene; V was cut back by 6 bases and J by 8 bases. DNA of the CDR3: TGCAGCGTCGCCGGGTTACAGGGGTCAAGAGAAAAACTGTTTTTT. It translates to CSVAGLQGSREKLFF.

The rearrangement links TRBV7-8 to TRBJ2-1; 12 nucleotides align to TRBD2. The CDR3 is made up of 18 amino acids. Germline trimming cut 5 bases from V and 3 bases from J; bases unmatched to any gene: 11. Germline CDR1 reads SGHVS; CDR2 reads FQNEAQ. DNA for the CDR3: TGTGCCAGCAGCCTGGGACTAGCGGGTACTAGGGTCTACAATGAGCAGTTCTTC. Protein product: CASSLGLAGTRVYNEQFF.

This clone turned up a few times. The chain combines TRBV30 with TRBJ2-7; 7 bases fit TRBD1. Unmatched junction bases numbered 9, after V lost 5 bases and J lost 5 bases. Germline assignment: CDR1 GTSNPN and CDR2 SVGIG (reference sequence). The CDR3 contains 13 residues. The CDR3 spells CAWGTGVGDEQYF. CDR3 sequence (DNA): TGTGCCTGGGGAACAGGGGTTGGCGACGAGCAGTACTTC.

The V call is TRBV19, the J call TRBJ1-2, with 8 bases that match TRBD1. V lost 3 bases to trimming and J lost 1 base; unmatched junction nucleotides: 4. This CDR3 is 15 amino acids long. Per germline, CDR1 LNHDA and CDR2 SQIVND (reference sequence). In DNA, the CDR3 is TGTGCCAGTAGTATCGCGGACAGGGATAACTATGGCTACACCTTC. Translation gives CASSIADRDNYGYTF.

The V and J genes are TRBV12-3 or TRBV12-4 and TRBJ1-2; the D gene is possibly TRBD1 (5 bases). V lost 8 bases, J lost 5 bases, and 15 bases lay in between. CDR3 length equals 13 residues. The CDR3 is CASALQGRYGYTF. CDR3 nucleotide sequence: TGTGCCAGCGCTCTGCAGGGCCGATATGGCTACACCTTC.

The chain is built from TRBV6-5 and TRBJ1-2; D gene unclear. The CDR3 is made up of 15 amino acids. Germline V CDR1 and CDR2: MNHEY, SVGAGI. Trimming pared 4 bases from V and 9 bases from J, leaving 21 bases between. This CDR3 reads CASSSTSVSSLRYTF. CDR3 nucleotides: TGTGCCAGCAGTTCCACCAGTGTTTCATCTCTTCGCTACACCTTC.

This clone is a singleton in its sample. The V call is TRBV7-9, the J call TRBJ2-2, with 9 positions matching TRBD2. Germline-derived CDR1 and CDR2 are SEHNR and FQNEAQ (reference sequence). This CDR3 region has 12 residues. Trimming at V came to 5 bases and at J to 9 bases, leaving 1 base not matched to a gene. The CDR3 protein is CASSTSGRELFF. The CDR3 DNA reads TGTGCCAGCAGCACTAGCGGGCGGGAGCTGTTTTTT.

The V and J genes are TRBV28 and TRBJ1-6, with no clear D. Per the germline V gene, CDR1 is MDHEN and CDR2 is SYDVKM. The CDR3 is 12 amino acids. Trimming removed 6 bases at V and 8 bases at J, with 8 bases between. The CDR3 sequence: CASSLTHSPLHF. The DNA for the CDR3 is TGTGCCAGCAGCCTAACCCATTCACCCCTCCACTTT. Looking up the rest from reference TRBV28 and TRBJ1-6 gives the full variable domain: DVKVTQSSRYLVKRTGEKVFLECVQDMDHENMFWYRQDPGLGLRLIYFSYDVKMKEKGDIPEGYSVSREKKERFSLILESASTNQTSMYLCASSLTHSPLHFGNGTRLTVT.

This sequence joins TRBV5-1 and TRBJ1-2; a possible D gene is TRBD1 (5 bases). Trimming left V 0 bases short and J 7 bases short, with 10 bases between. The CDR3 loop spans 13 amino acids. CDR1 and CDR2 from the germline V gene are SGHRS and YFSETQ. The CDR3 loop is CASSLAGVGGYTF. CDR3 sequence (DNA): TGCGCCAGCAGCTTGGCGGGGGTCGGTGGCTACACCTTC.

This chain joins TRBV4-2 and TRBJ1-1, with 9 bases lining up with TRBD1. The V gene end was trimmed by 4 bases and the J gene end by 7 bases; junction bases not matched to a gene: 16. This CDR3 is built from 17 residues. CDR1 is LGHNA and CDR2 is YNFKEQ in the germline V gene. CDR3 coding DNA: TGTGCCAGCAGCCCTACACCTCCGGGACAGGGAGATTTTGAAGCTTTCTTT. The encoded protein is CASSPTPPGQGDFEAFF.

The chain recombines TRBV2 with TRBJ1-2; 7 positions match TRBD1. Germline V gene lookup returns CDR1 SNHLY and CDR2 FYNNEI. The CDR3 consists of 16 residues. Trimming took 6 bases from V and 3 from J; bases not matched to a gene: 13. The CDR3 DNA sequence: TGTGCCAGCAGGGGACCGACAGGGAGCGATTACTATGGCTACACCTTC. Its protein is CASRGPTGSDYYGYTF.

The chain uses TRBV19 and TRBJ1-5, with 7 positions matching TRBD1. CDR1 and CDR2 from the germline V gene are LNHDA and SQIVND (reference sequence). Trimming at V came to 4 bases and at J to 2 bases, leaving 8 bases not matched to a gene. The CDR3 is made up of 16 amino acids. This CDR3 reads CASSTRTGVGNQPQHF. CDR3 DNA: TGTGCCAGTAGTACCCGAACAGGGGTTGGCAATCAGCCCCAGCATTTT.

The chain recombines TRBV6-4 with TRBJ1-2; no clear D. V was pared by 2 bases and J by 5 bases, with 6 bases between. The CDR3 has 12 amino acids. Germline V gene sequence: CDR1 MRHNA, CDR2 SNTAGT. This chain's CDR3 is CASSDGEYGYTF. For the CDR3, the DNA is TGTGCCAGCAGTGACGGAGAGTATGGCTACACCTTC.

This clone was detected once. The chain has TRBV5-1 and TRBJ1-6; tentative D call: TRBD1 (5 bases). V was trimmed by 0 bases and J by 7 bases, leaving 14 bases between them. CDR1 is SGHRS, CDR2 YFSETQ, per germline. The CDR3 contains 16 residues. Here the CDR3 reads CASSLEAGLGNSPLHF. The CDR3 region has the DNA TGCGCCAGCAGCTTGGAAGCAGGGCTCGGGAATTCACCCCTCCACTTT.

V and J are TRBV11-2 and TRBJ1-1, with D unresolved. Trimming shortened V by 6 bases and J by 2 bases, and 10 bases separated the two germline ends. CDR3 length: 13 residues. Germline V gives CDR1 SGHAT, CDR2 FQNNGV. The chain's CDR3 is CASRTGINTEAFF. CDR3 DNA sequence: TGTGCCAGCAGAACGGGGATAAACACTGAAGCTTTCTTT.

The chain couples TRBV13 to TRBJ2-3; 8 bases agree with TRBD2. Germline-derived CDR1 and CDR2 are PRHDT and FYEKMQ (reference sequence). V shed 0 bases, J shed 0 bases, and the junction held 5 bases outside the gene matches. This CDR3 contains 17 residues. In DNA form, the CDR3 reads TGTGCCAGCAGCTTAGGGGCGGGGGGAGCTAGCACAGATACGCAGTATTTT. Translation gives CASSLGAGGASTDTQYF.

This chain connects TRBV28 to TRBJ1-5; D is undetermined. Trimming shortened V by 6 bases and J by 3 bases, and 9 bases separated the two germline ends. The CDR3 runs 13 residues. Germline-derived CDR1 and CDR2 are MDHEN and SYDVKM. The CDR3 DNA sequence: TGTGCCAGCAGCCTCGTCCCCAATCAGCCCCAGCATTTT. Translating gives CASSLVPNQPQHF.

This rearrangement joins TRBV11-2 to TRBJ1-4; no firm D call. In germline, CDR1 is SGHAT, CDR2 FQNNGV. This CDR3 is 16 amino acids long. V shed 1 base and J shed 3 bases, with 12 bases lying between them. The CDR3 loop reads CASSLVGVGSNEKLFF. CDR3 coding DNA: TGTGCCAGCAGCTTAGTCGGTGTCGGGTCTAATGAAAAACTGTTTTTT.

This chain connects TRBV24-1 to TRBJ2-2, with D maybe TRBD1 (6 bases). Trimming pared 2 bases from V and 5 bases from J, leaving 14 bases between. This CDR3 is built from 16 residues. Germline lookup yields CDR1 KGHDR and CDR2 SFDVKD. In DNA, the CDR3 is TGTGCCACCAGTGATTGGGGGCAGGGAAGAACCGGGGAGCTGTTTTTT. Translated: CATSDWGQGRTGELFF.

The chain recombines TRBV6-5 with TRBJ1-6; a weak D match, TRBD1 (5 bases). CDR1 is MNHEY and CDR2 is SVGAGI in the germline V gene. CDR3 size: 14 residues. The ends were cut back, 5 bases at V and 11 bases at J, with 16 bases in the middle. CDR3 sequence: CASSPDRDIPPLHF. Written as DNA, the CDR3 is TGTGCCAGCAGTCCCGACAGAGATATTCCACCCCTCCACTTT.